What follows are 17 T cell receptor beta chains derived from one specimen sequenced in a study of CD8+ T cells in alopecia areata. RNA was extracted and reverse transcribed into cDNA as the sequencing template. Clones were sequenced by immunoSEQ multiplex PCR, and TCRdb holds only the in-frame ones, with some missing. In the table there are around 65,000 clones, around half of which are singletons. Source: CD8+ T cells sorted from blood, taken at week 0. The origin of the receptors is a human donor with alopecia areata.

The gene calls are TRBV6-1 and TRBJ2-1, with TRBD1 matching over 10 bases. The CDR3 is 14 residues long. The V and J ends lost 7 bases and 8 bases, in that order; junction bases with no gene match: 8. The germline gives CDR1 MNHNS, CDR2 SASEGT. The CDR3 bases are TGTGCCAGCAAGCCGGGACAGGGGAGGTATGAGCAGTTCTTC. This translates into CASKPGQGRYEQFF.

This clone was counted only a few times. The chain is built from TRBV2 and TRBJ2-1; 13 bases agree with TRBD2. J gave up 6 bases and V 11 bases, and 4 bases lay outside the gene matches. This CDR3 is built from 13 residues. CDR1 and CDR2 (germline): SNHLY, FYNNEI. The CDR3 DNA follows: TGTGCCGGAGGGACTAGCGGGACCAATGAGCAGTTCTTC. Translation: CAGGTSGTNEQFF.

The chain couples TRBV7-2 to TRBJ2-7; no reliable D call. This CDR3 spans 15 amino acids. Deletions cut 5 bases from V and 3 bases from J, with 17 bases between. Germline CDR1 and CDR2: SGHTA and FQGNSA. The CDR3 coding sequence is TGTGCCAGCAGCCCAACCGCCTACGGGCTCTACGAGCAGTACTTC. The encoded protein is CASSPTAYGLYEQYF.

This clone was counted a single time. The chain has TRBV27 and TRBJ2-7; 12 nucleotides align to TRBD2. The ends lost 4 bases at V and 1 base at J; junction bases unmatched: 5. The CDR3 runs to 16 residues. Germline V gene sequence: CDR1 MNHEY, CDR2 SMNVEV (reference sequence). CDR3 region: CASSSLTSGRSYEQYF. CDR3 nucleotide sequence: TGTGCCAGCAGTTCCCTGACTAGCGGGAGATCCTACGAGCAGTACTTC.

The genes are TRBV2 and TRBJ1-2, with D perhaps TRBD1 (6 bases). Germline values: CDR1 SNHLY, CDR2 FYNNEI. The V end was cut by 0 bases, the J end by 5 bases, with 16 bases between. The CDR3 has 16 amino acids. CDR3 residues: CASSEAGGGARYGYTF. In nucleotides, the CDR3 is TGTGCCAGCAGTGAAGCAGGGGGGGGCGCACGGTATGGCTACACCTTC.

This clone was found a few times. CDR3 nucleotide sequence: TGCAGCGTTGAAAGCCTCGGGCTAGAGACCCAGTACTTC. Protein product: CSVESLGLETQYF. The chain uses TRBV29-1 and TRBJ2-5; no clear D. From germline, CDR1 is SQVTM and CDR2 ANQGSEA. Trimming pared 2 bases from V and 4 bases from J, leaving 11 bases between. CDR3 size: 13 residues.

The chain has TRBV7-9 and TRBJ2-3; TRBD1 matches at 7 bases. The CDR3 contains 16 residues. Germline assignment: CDR1 SEHNR and CDR2 FQNEAQ (reference sequence). Unmatched junction bases numbered 10, after V lost 5 bases and J lost 2 bases. CDR3 nucleotides: TGTGCCAGCAGCACAACAGGGGATCCCTTCACAGATACGCAGTATTTT. This gives the protein CASSTTGDPFTDTQYF. The full variable domain, in which reference TRBV7-9 and TRBJ2-3 provide the parts outside the CDR3, is DTGVSQNPRHKITKRGQNVTFRCDPISEHNRLYWYRQTLGQGPEFLTYFQNEAQLEKSRLLSDRFSAERPKGSFSTLEIQRTEQGDSAMYLCASSTTGDPFTDTQYFGPGTRLTVL.

V is TRBV5-1 and J is TRBJ2-7; D may match TRBD1 or TRBD2 (5 bases each). The CDR3 consists of 14 residues. With 0 bases removed from V and 6 bases from J, the gap between germline ends came to 13 bases. CDR1 and CDR2 from the germline V gene are SGHRS and YFSETQ. CDR3: CASSLEGTDFEQYF. Written as DNA, the CDR3 is TGCGCCAGCAGCTTGGAGGGGACGGATTTCGAGCAGTACTTC.

Concerning this clone: A far larger clone lies a single base away; this is likely a read error. The sample carries other DNA sequences with the same CDR3. The chain is built from TRBV4-1 and TRBJ2-7; 9 bases are a match to TRBD2. This CDR3 is 15 amino acids long. V trimming: 0 bases; J trimming: 5 bases; junction bases outside the gene matches: 5. Germline V gene sequence: CDR1 MGHRA, CDR2 YSYEKL. Written as DNA, the CDR3 is TGCGCCAGCAGCCAAGAAGGCGGGGGGGGAAACGAGCAGTACTTC. Translating gives CASSQEGGGGNEQYF.

The chain has TRBV29-1 and TRBJ1-2, with no clear D. V lost 0 bases to trimming and J lost 8 bases, with 10 bases between them. Germline V CDR1 and CDR2: SQVTM, ANQGSEA. This CDR3 is built from 12 residues. The CDR3 sequence: CSVEESGPGYTF. The CDR3 DNA reads as TGCAGCGTTGAAGAATCAGGACCGGGCTACACCTTC.

This clone was picked up a small number of times. V and J are TRBV2 and TRBJ2-7; 7 bases agree with TRBD2. Germline trimming cut 1 base from V and 5 bases from J; bases unmatched to any gene: 5. In germline, CDR1 is SNHLY, CDR2 FYNNEI. The CDR3 length is 14 residues. The chain's CDR3 is CASSEGAGPHEQYF. The CDR3 coding sequence is TGTGCCAGCAGTGAAGGAGCGGGACCCCACGAGCAGTACTTC.

A few counts support this clone. This CDR3 reads CSVLQAYEQYF. The CDR3 bases are TGCAGCGTTCTACAGGCCTACGAGCAGTACTTC. The V and J genes are TRBV29-1 and TRBJ2-7; a weak D match, TRBD1 (5 bases). The CDR3 loop spans 11 amino acids. V lost 5 bases and J 2 bases, leaving 7 bases between the germline ends. CDR1 and CDR2 from the germline V gene are SQVTM and ANQGSEA.

This clone has ten or more counts. The V and J genes are TRBV27 and TRBJ1-1; 7 bases map to TRBD1. With 3 bases clipped from V and 6 bases from J, the junction kept 10 bases outside the gene matches. Germline CDR1 MNHEY, CDR2 SMNVEV (reference sequence). The CDR3 length is 15 residues. Here the CDR3 DNA reads TGTGCCAGCAGTTTCGACAGGGTATCCCCCCCTGAAGCTTTCTTT. Translated: CASSFDRVSPPEAFF.

The J gene is TRBJ1-1, the V gene TRBV29-1, with 8 bases that match TRBD1. The CDR3 length is 17 residues. The V segment lost 4 bases and the J segment 3 bases; nucleotides outside the gene matches: 16. Germline lookup yields CDR1 SQVTM and CDR2 ANQGSEA. CDR3 protein: CSVGWWGQVLVDTEAFF. DNA of the CDR3: TGCAGCGTTGGCTGGTGGGGACAGGTCTTAGTGGACACTGAAGCTTTCTTT.

This chain connects TRBV29-1 to TRBJ2-5, with D tentatively TRBD1 or TRBD2 (5 bases each). The DNA end is more similar to TRBJ2-7, so the J call may be wrong. The CDR3 is made up of 14 amino acids. Germline-derived CDR1 and CDR2 are SQVTM and ANQGSEA. CDR3 sequence reads: CSVLGDGHSYEQYF. The CDR3 nucleotides read TGCAGCGTCCTAGGGGACGGCCACTCCTACGAGCAGTACTTC.

V and J are TRBV11-2 and TRBJ2-1; 7 bases line up with TRBD2. The germline CDR1 and CDR2 sequences are SGHAT and FQNNGV. The junction had 1 base not matched to a gene; V was cut back by 3 bases and J by 2 bases. This CDR3 spans 14 amino acids. The CDR3 reads CASSLGGTYNEQFF. In DNA form, the CDR3 reads TGTGCCAGCAGCTTGGGAGGGACCTACAATGAGCAGTTCTTC.

Note on this clone: This sample also contains other DNA sequences that code for the same CDR3. The gene calls are TRBV29-1 and TRBJ2-5; perhaps TRBD2 as D (6 bases). Germline V gene data show CDR1 as SQVTM and CDR2 as ANQGSEA. This CDR3 spans 11 amino acids. The V gene lost 6 bases and the J gene lost 2 bases, with 7 bases spanning the gap. In DNA, the CDR3 is TGCAGCGTGGGGGGACAAGAGACCCAGTACTTC. Its protein is CSVGGQETQYF.